The clone carrying this TCR beta chain showed up just a few times. This sample stems from a study of T cells in Graves' hyperthyroidism and ophthalmopathy. The CDR3 sequence is 15 residues long. The trim removed 3 bases at V and 4 bases at J, leaving 4 bases unmatched. Germline V gives CDR1 LNHDA, CDR2 SQIVND (reference sequence). From RNA transcripts, TCR beta CDR3 regions were amplified. TCR CDR3 underwent first-round RT-PCR with the HTBI primer set. Each CDR3 protein gets one entry after TCRdb re-called the multiplex PCR reads with MiXCR. The repertoire holds about 640,000 distinct CDR3 sequences, roughly 15% seen once, with around 13% in the top ten.

The sequence was obtained from a woman aged 45-60 years with Graves' ophthalmopathy. Sequences were obtained from blood. The chain is built from TRBV19 and TRBJ2-2; 8 bases agree with TRBD2. CDR3 protein: CASSIPGGRTGELFF. CDR3 bases: TGTGCCAGTAGTATCCCGGGAGGGCGCACCGGGGAGCTGTTTTTT.